Reported below is one T cell receptor (beta chain). The antigen remains unidentified. Time point noted: week 11, during vaccination. Each dose of the vaccine consisted of 300 ug of mutant IDH1 20-mer peptide, with topical imiquimod. This specimen comes from a study of a mutant IDH1 vaccine in newly diagnosed glioma. Study at large: Vaccination of patients was performed eight times, in weeks 1, 3, 5, 7, 11, 15, 19 and 23. First vaccine doses came 4-6 weeks after radiotherapy alone, or with temozolomide cycles. Treated individuals were roughly 62% male and roughly 40% female, averaging roughly 39 years of age. Overall study findings and caveats: Changes to the top peripheral T cell clonotypes appeared unrelated to pseudoprogression.

Trimming took 4 bases from V and 0 from J, leaving 13 bases between them. From germline, CDR1 is SGHRS and CDR2 YFSETQ. The CDR3 is 16 residues long. Method: immunoSEQ multiplex PCR; TCRdb's copy keeps in-frame clones and lacks some. The sample has approximately 25,000 clones, around 77% seen once. Here the sequenced sample was PBMCs, taken from a glioma patient whose treatment included an IDH1 peptide vaccine. V is TRBV5-1 and J is TRBJ2-2; D possibly corresponds to TRBD1 (6 bases). The TCR comes from a woman younger than 30 with glioma. CDR3: CASSVQRGSNTGELFF. The CDR3 coding sequence is TGCGCCAGCAGCGTACAGAGGGGGTCGAACACCGGGGAGCTGTTTTTT.